The rows below give T cell receptor beta chains drawn from one sample of a study of vaccination and CD4 T cells after COVID-19. In TCRdb, the PCR reads were re-called with MiXCR into one record per CDR3 protein. The data show roughly 7,400 distinct CDR3 sequences, 53% seen once. For these receptors, no antigen is known. What was sequenced was CD4+ T cells from blood, cultured in vitro. These receptor sequences come from a human donor in good health. Both conserved end residues are part of each CDR3. Each record gives: CDR3 length, J gene, V gene, CDR3 protein.

length: 15
J: TRBJ1-5
V: TRBV12-3/TRBV12-4
CDR3: CASSVRRDTHQPQHF

length: 14
J: TRBJ1-1
V: TRBV5-4
CDR3: CASSPGQGPTEAFF

length: 13
J: TRBJ1-5
V: TRBV6-1
CDR3: CASSEGTRQPQHF

length: 16
J: TRBJ1-5
V: TRBV30
CDR3: CAWSLRGRASNQPQHF

length: 14
J: TRBJ2-5
V: TRBV7-2
CDR3: CASSLWQERGTQYF

length: 15
J: TRBJ2-3
V: TRBV7-9
CDR3: CASSLTTSGTDTQYF

length: 15
J: TRBJ2-7
V: TRBV7-8
CDR3: CASRVGTRESYEQYF

length: 13
J: TRBJ1-1
V: TRBV19
CDR3: CASSQSLGTEAFF

length: 13
J: TRBJ1-2
V: TRBV19
CDR3: CASSIPDRYGYTF

length: 12
J: TRBJ1-3
V: TRBV6-1
CDR3: CASRPDGNTIYF

length: 16
J: TRBJ2-3
V: TRBV11-2
CDR3: CASSFDREPGLDTQYF

length: 14
J: TRBJ1-2
V: TRBV7-2
CDR3: CASSSNRDNYGYTF

length: 10
J: TRBJ1-2
V: TRBV28
CDR3: CASSYKGYTF

length: 14
J: TRBJ1-5
V: TRBV20-1
CDR3: CSAQPGGGNQPQHF

length: 14
J: TRBJ2-5
V: TRBV18
CDR3: CASSPTLVGETQYF

length: 16
J: TRBJ2-2
V: TRBV6-1
CDR3: CASEQGQGLGTGELFF

length: 18
J: TRBJ1-5
V: TRBV7-2
CDR3: CASSVAITGTVSNQPQHF

length: 12
J: TRBJ1-5
V: TRBV30
CDR3: CAWNRDNQPQHF

length: 14
J: TRBJ1-5
V: TRBV20-1
CDR3: CSARRDRSNQPQHF

length: 13
J: TRBJ1-1
V: TRBV7-9
CDR3: CASSPSMNTEAFF

length: 14
J: TRBJ1-5
V: TRBV19
CDR3: CASSMGQGWQPQHF

length: 14
J: TRBJ2-6
V: TRBV20-1
CDR3: CSAPSGSGANVLTF

length: 15
J: TRBJ1-2
V: TRBV5-6
CDR3: CASSPGSLRTYGYTF

length: 18
J: TRBJ1-5
V: TRBV7-9
CDR3: CASSLVHFGTGSVGPQHF

length: 14
J: TRBJ2-2
V: TRBV28
CDR3: CASTGTANTGELFF

length: 15
J: TRBJ2-1
V: TRBV6-1
CDR3: CASRGNWASGGQQFF

length: 15
J: TRBJ1-1
V: TRBV6-1
CDR3: CASSETMGLNTEAFF

length: 15
J: TRBJ2-5
V: TRBV5-1
CDR3: CASSFSGANQETQYF

length: 15
J: TRBJ1-1
V: TRBV5-1
CDR3: CASSLGARGSSEAFF

length: 15
J: TRBJ1-2
V: TRBV27
CDR3: CASSHTGAIGGGYTF

length: 16
J: TRBJ2-4
V: TRBV7-9
CDR3: CASSSGTGGSSNIQYF

length: 16
J: TRBJ1-3
V: TRBV6-5
CDR3: CASSYPEGSSGNTIYF

length: 14
J: TRBJ2-2
V: TRBV6-1
CDR3: CASSETGEAGELFF

length: 15
J: TRBJ2-5
V: TRBV11-2
CDR3: CASSLPGRGQETQYF

length: 12
J: TRBJ2-1
V: TRBV30
CDR3: CAWSISNNEQFF

length: 12
J: TRBJ1-2
V: TRBV20-1
CDR3: CSVGQGNYGYTF

length: 14
J: TRBJ2-7
V: TRBV28
CDR3: CASQDRGISYEQYF

length: 13
J: TRBJ1-4
V: TRBV6-1
CDR3: CASRVTAGEKLFF

length: 14
J: TRBJ1-5
V: TRBV5-5
CDR3: CASSPTEILRPQHF

length: 16
J: TRBJ2-7
V: TRBV24-1
CDR3: CATSDSRARHPYEQYF

length: 12
J: TRBJ2-1
V: TRBV20-1
CDR3: CSATKGLSEQFF

length: 16
J: TRBJ2-7
V: TRBV5-1
CDR3: CASSRFYRESSYEQYF

length: 14
J: TRBJ2-1
V: TRBV25-1
CDR3: CASSEGQGLNEQFF

length: 14
J: TRBJ1-1
V: TRBV6-4
CDR3: CASSDTDRGGEAFF

length: 13
J: TRBJ2-7
V: TRBV10-3
CDR3: CAIKEDSSYEQYF

length: 12
J: TRBJ1-2
V: TRBV6-1
CDR3: CASSEAGRGYTF

length: 15
J: TRBJ2-5
V: TRBV6-1
CDR3: CASTGVGAVQETQYF

length: 14
J: TRBJ1-2
V: TRBV2
CDR3: CASMGRGLEYGYTF

length: 16
J: TRBJ1-1
V: TRBV7-2
CDR3: CASSLTTGVPNTEAFF

length: 14
J: TRBJ1-2
V: TRBV6-2/TRBV6-3
CDR3: CASIGGGANYGYTF

length: 11
J: TRBJ2-5
V: TRBV20-1
CDR3: CSARTKETQYF

length: 14
J: TRBJ2-5
V: TRBV7-2
CDR3: CASSQGHRQETQYF

length: 13
J: TRBJ1-1
V: TRBV25-1
CDR3: CASSADPGAEAFF